This T cell receptor beta chain came from a study of blood T cell repertoires in COVID-19. Study overall: The United States, Italy and Spain provided the acute and convalescent COVID-19 samples. PBMCs, B-cell-depleted T cells, or T cells provided the cDNA or gDNA that made up the material.

In germline, CDR1 is MNHNY, CDR2 SVGAGI (reference sequence). V lost 5 bases and J 9 bases, leaving 11 bases between the germline ends. The CDR3 has 12 amino acids. This clone is a singleton in its sample. Method: immunoSEQ multiplex PCR; TCRdb's copy keeps in-frame clones and lacks some. Here the sample spans over 150,000 clones, more than 70% being singletons. The TCR sequence derives from a woman at least 80 years old with active or convalescent COVID-19. What was sequenced was peripheral blood. V and J are TRBV6-6 and TRBJ1-3; D is undetermined. The CDR3 loop reads CASSASYGTIYF. CDR3 DNA: TGTGCCAGCAGTGCGTCCTATGGCACCATATATTTT.